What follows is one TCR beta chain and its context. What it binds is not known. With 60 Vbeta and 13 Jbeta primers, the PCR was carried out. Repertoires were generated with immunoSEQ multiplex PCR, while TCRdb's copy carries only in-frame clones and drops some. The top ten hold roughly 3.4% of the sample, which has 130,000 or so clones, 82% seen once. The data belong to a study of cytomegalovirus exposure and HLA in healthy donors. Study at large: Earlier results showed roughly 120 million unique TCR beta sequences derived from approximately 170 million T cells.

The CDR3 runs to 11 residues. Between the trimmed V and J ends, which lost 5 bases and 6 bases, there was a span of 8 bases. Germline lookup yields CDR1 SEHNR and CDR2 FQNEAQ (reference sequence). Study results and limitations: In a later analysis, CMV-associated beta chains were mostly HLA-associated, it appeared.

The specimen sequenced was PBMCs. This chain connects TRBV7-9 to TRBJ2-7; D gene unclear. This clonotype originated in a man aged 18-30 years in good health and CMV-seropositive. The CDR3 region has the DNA TGTGCCAGCAGCCAATCCGGCGAGCAGTACTTC. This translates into CASSQSGEQYF.